The 10 T cell receptor beta chains below all came from one sample that was sequenced in a study of cytomegalovirus exposure and HLA in healthy donors. The PCR was carried out with 60 Vbeta primers and 13 Jbeta primers. The repertoire was sequenced with immunoSEQ multiplex PCR; TCRdb's copy has only in-frame clones and lacks some. The table records under 200,000 clones, approximately 77% of them present only once. The sequenced material came from PBMCs. These receptors all come from a male donor in good health and CMV-seropositive.

V is TRBV30 and J is TRBJ1-5, with 9 bases identical to TRBD1. CDR3 length: 13 amino acids. Germline V gene lookup returns CDR1 GTSNPN and CDR2 SVGIG (reference sequence). V lost 8 bases and J lost 4; bases outside the gene matches: 6. CDR3: CATTTGGNQPQHF. The CDR3 bases are TGTGCCACAACGACAGGGGGGAATCAGCCCCAGCATTTT.

The chain is built from TRBV4-1 and TRBJ1-2; D gene unclear. V lost 0 bases, J lost 5 bases, and 16 bases lay in between. Germline CDR1 MGHRA, CDR2 YSYEKL. The CDR3 spans 16 residues. CDR3 protein: CASSQDPAHTSYGYTF. The CDR3 region has the DNA TGCGCCAGCAGCCAAGACCCCGCCCATACTTCTTATGGCTACACCTTC.

This rearrangement joins TRBV5-1 to TRBJ1-1, with a weak D call TRBD1 (5 bases). Trimming left V 2 bases short and J 0 bases short, with 8 bases between. This CDR3 comprises 14 residues. The germline V gene has CDR1 SGHRS and CDR2 YFSETQ. The CDR3: CASSFDSLNTEAFF. In nucleotides, the CDR3 is TGCGCCAGCAGCTTCGACAGCCTGAACACTGAAGCTTTCTTT. The full variable domain, rest sourced from reference TRBV5-1 and TRBJ1-1, is KAGVTQTPRYLIKTRGQQVTLSCSPISGHRSVSWYQQTPGQGLQFLFEYFSETQRNKGNFPGRFSGRQFSNSRSEMNVSTLELGDSALYLCASSFDSLNTEAFFGQGTRLTVV.

This clone showed up just a few times. The chain links TRBV5-6 to TRBJ1-5, with unresolved D. Per germline, CDR1 SGHDT and CDR2 YYEEEE. CDR3 size: 13 residues. Trimming stripped 6 bases from V and 6 bases from J, with 13 bases between. CDR3 in amino acids: CASTRISAQPQHF. The CDR3, as DNA: TGTGCCAGCACCCGCATCAGTGCTCAGCCCCAGCATTTT.

The chain couples TRBV9 to TRBJ1-5; 11 positions match TRBD1. J gave up 6 bases and V 4 bases, and 3 bases lay outside the gene matches. This CDR3 region has 14 residues. Per germline, CDR1 SGDLS and CDR2 YYNGEE. In nucleotides, the CDR3 is TGTGCCAGCAGCCCCGGGACAGGGGGTCAGCCCCAGCATTTT. It yields the protein CASSPGTGGQPQHF.

This clone occurred a few times. The CDR3 protein is CASSLENLRTGRQETQYF. The CDR3 DNA follows: TGTGCCAGCAGTTTAGAGAATCTGAGGACAGGGAGGCAAGAGACCCAGTACTTC. V gene TRBV28 combines with J gene TRBJ2-5; the match to TRBD1 covers 8 bases. The CDR3 has 18 residues. The V and J ends lost 2 bases and 2 bases, in that order; junction bases with no gene match: 13. Germline CDR1 and CDR2: MDHEN and SYDVKM.

This rearrangement joins TRBV15 to TRBJ1-4; D might be TRBD1 (5 bases). The CDR3 contains 15 residues. V lost 1 base and J 2 bases, leaving 8 bases between the germline ends. Germline CDR1 is LNHNV and CDR2 is YYDKDF (reference sequence). This chain's CDR3 is CATSRGTTTNEKLFF. As DNA, the CDR3 is TGTGCCACCAGCAGAGGGACAACTACTAATGAAAAACTGTTTTTT.

The genes are TRBV30 and TRBJ1-1, with D uncertain. CDR3 length: 13 amino acids. Per germline, CDR1 GTSNPN and CDR2 SVGIG (reference sequence). Trimming stripped 3 bases from V and 6 bases from J, with 14 bases between. The CDR3 loop is CAWSLAVVAEAFF. Here the CDR3 DNA reads TGTGCCTGGAGCCTAGCGGTCGTCGCTGAAGCTTTCTTT.

The V gene is TRBV5-6, the J gene TRBJ2-7, with 11 bases fitting TRBD1. CDR1 and CDR2 (germline): SGHDT, YYEEEE. After removal of 2 bases from V and 5 bases from J, the junction contained 6 bases not matched to a gene. This CDR3 contains 15 residues. CDR3 coding DNA: TGTGCCAGCAGCTTCTCGGGGACAGGGGGAAACGAGCAGTACTTC. This encodes CASSFSGTGGNEQYF. Combining the CDR3 with reference TRBV5-6 and TRBJ2-7 gives the whole variable domain DAGVTQSPTHLIKTRGQQVTLRCSPKSGHDTVSWYQQALGQGPQFIFQYYEEEERQRGNFPDRFSGHQFPNYSSELNVNALLLGDSALYLCASSFSGTGGNEQYFGPGTRLTVT.

Only a few counts were recorded for this clone. This chain joins TRBV6-1 and TRBJ1-2; the D gene is possibly TRBD1 (6 bases). The germline V and J ends were trimmed by 7 bases and 4 bases, with 13 bases remaining between them. Germline V lookup: CDR1 MNHNS, CDR2 SASEGT. The CDR3 consists of 13 residues. The CDR3 loop reads CASNTAGVYGYTF. Here the CDR3 DNA reads TGTGCCAGCAATACGGCAGGGGTCTATGGCTACACCTTC.